A single sample gave rise to the 20 T cell receptor beta chains below, sequenced in a study of blood T cell repertoires in COVID-19. TCRdb's table, derived via immunoSEQ multiplex PCR, lists solely in-frame clones and lacks some. The repertoire holds about 310,000 clones, with approximately 89% as singletons. Material: PBMCs or T cells enriched from blood (not recorded which). The origin of the receptors is a woman aged 40 to 50 who had recovered from COVID-19.

This chain joins TRBV28 and TRBJ2-3; 7 nucleotides align to TRBD2. V trimming: 6 bases; J trimming: 7 bases; junction bases outside the gene matches: 7. Germline V gene data show CDR1 as MDHEN and CDR2 as SYDVKM. This CDR3 has 13 amino acids. The CDR3 region is CASSLVGGNTQYF. For the CDR3, the DNA is TGTGCCAGCAGCCTAGTCGGGGGGAATACGCAGTATTTT.

A single count supports this clone. Different DNA sequences within this sample yield the same CDR3. The chain employs TRBV18 and TRBJ1-5; 7 bases align to TRBD1. This CDR3 comprises 13 residues. In germline, CDR1 is KGHSH, CDR2 LQKENI. V lost 2 bases to trimming and J lost 5 bases; unmatched junction nucleotides: 0. This CDR3 is CASSPDRDQPQHF. CDR3 nucleotide sequence: TGTGCCAGCTCACCAGACAGGGATCAGCCCCAGCATTTT.

The V gene is TRBV10-3, the J gene TRBJ2-5, with 9 bases matching TRBD2. The V and J ends lost 2 bases and 2 bases, in that order; junction bases with no gene match: 6. Germline V CDR1 and CDR2: ENHRY, SYGVKD. The CDR3 sequence is 16 residues long. The CDR3 region has the DNA TGTGCCATCAGTGAGGGGCTAGCGGGACTACAAGAGACCCAGTACTTC. Translated, it gives CAISEGLAGLQETQYF.

V and J are TRBV9 and TRBJ1-2, with D perhaps TRBD1 (6 bases). Germline CDR1 is SGDLS and CDR2 is YYNGEE. The CDR3 totals 15 residues. The germline V and J ends were trimmed by 0 bases and 4 bases, with 13 bases remaining between them. The CDR3 coding sequence is TGTGCCAGCAGCGTAGACGGGGGGCTCGGCTATGGCTACACCTTC. Its protein is CASSVDGGLGYGYTF.

This clone showed up just once. V usage is TRBV5-6 and J usage is TRBJ1-1, with TRBD1 matching over 7 bases. CDR3 size: 16 residues. The ends lost 4 bases at V and 0 bases at J; junction bases unmatched: 9. In germline, CDR1 is SGHDT, CDR2 YYEEEE. The CDR3 nucleotides read TGTGCCAGCAGCGGGGGACAGTGGGACATGAACACTGAAGCTTTCTTT. Protein product: CASSGGQWDMNTEAFF.

This chain uses TRBV28 with TRBJ2-5; TRBD2 aligns across 9 bases. Trimming at V came to 3 bases and at J to 1 base, leaving 6 bases not matched to a gene. Germline V gene data show CDR1 as MDHEN and CDR2 as SYDVKM. This CDR3 spans 16 amino acids. The CDR3 DNA reads TGTGCCAGCAGTTTTGCTAGCGGGGTGACCCAAGAGACCCAGTACTTC. Translated: CASSFASGVTQETQYF.

The count of this clone is one. V usage is TRBV9 and J usage is TRBJ1-3; 7 bases are shared with TRBD1. This CDR3 has 15 amino acids. V was clipped by 6 bases and J by 4 bases; unmatched bases: 10. Germline V gene lookup returns CDR1 SGDLS and CDR2 YYNGEE. This chain's CDR3 is CASTATGASGNTIYF. CDR3 DNA sequence: TGTGCCAGCACCGCCACAGGGGCGTCGGGAAACACCATATATTTT.

The chain couples TRBV5-1 to TRBJ2-7; D might be TRBD2 (6 bases). This CDR3 has 13 residues. CDR1 and CDR2 (germline): SGHRS, YFSETQ. V dropped 0 bases and J dropped 6 bases, with 10 bases sitting between them. The chain's CDR3 is CASSLGRAGEQYF. Written as DNA, the CDR3 is TGCGCCAGCAGCTTGGGGAGGGCCGGCGAGCAGTACTTC.

The J gene is TRBJ2-7, the V gene TRBV5-1; 7 nucleotides agree with TRBD1. V lost 6 bases and J lost 1; bases outside the gene matches: 7. In germline, CDR1 is SGHRS, CDR2 YFSETQ. CDR3 size: 14 residues. The CDR3 coding sequence is TGCGCCAGCAAGGGGGCAGCCCTTTCCTACGAGCAGTACTTC. Translation: CASKGAALSYEQYF.

The V call is TRBV5-6, the J call TRBJ1-1; no definite D call. V was trimmed by 3 bases and J by 1 base, leaving 7 bases between them. Per germline, CDR1 SGHDT and CDR2 YYEEEE. This CDR3 contains 13 residues. The chain's CDR3 is CASSSPWNTEAFF. The CDR3 DNA sequence: TGTGCCAGCAGCTCCCCTTGGAACACTGAAGCTTTCTTT.

The chain has TRBV12-3 or TRBV12-4 and TRBJ2-1, with a possible D match to TRBD1 (6 bases). Trimming left V 3 bases short and J 7 bases short, with 10 bases between. This CDR3 contains 13 residues. CDR3 sequence: CASSLGTMNEQFF. The DNA of the CDR3 is TGTGCCAGCAGTTTGGGGACAATGAATGAGCAGTTCTTC.

The V and J genes are TRBV6-6 and TRBJ1-3, with no clear D. The V and J ends lost 2 bases and 1 base respectively, with 9 bases between them. The CDR3 is 15 amino acids. CDR1 is MNHNY and CDR2 is SVGAGI in the germline V gene (reference sequence). The CDR3 DNA is TGTGCCAGCAGTTACCGTTCAGTTTCTGGAAACACCATATATTTT. Protein: CASSYRSVSGNTIYF.

The chain joins TRBV18 to TRBJ1-6, with D unresolved. Trimming took 1 base from V and 7 from J, leaving 14 bases between them. Germline loops: CDR1 KGHSH, CDR2 LQKENI. The CDR3 is 16 amino acids. For the CDR3, the DNA is TGTGCCAGCTCACCACGGACGCCGGGGAACAATTCACCCCTCCACTTT. Its protein is CASSPRTPGNNSPLHF.

The rearrangement links TRBV5-6 to TRBJ1-4; 8 bases are shared with TRBD1. Looked up from germline, CDR1 is SGHDT and CDR2 is YYEEEE. After removal of 3 bases from V and 11 bases from J, the junction contained 12 bases not matched to a gene. The CDR3 loop spans 15 amino acids. This CDR3 reads CASSSYRQGPMKLFF. Written as DNA, the CDR3 is TGTGCCAGCAGCTCCTATAGACAGGGGCCTATGAAACTGTTTTTT. The full variable domain, rest sourced from reference TRBV5-6 and TRBJ1-4, is DAGVTQSPTHLIKTRGQQVTLRCSPKSGHDTVSWYQQALGQGPQFIFQYYEEEERQRGNFPDRFSGHQFPNYSSELNVNALLLGDSALYLCASSSYRQGPMKLFFGSGTQLSVL.

The chain recombines TRBV11-2 with TRBJ2-2; 9 bases match TRBD2. V gave up 0 bases and J gave up 2 bases; unmatched junction bases: 7. Germline-derived CDR1 and CDR2 are SGHAT and FQNNGV. The CDR3 extends over 18 amino acids. The CDR3 loop is CASSLEESSGRNTGELFF. CDR3 coding DNA: TGTGCCAGCAGCTTAGAAGAGAGTAGCGGGAGAAACACCGGGGAGCTGTTTTTT. Full variable domain (outside the CDR3, taken from reference TRBV11-2 and TRBJ2-2): EAGVAQSPRYKIIEKRQSVAFWCNPISGHATLYWYQQILGQGPKLLIQFQNNGVVDDSQLPKDRFSAERLKGVDSTLKIQPAKLEDSAVYLCASSLEESSGRNTGELFFGEGSRLTVL.

This clone was detected only a few times. The rearrangement links TRBV2 to TRBJ2-5, with TRBD2 matching over 13 bases. The CDR3 is made up of 15 amino acids. Germline V gene data show CDR1 as SNHLY and CDR2 as FYNNEI. Trimming removed 4 bases from V and 5 bases from J; junction bases left unmatched: 4. In DNA form, the CDR3 reads TGTGCCAGCAGTGGGACTAGCGGGGGCTGGGAGACCCAGTACTTC. Protein product: CASSGTSGGWETQYF.

The chain links TRBV2 to TRBJ2-1; TRBD2 matches 13 bases. Looked up from germline, CDR1 is SNHLY and CDR2 is FYNNEI. The CDR3 contains 15 residues. The V gene end was trimmed by 4 bases and the J gene end by 6 bases; junction bases not matched to a gene: 3. The CDR3 sequence: CASSGLAGGINEQFF. The CDR3 nucleotides read TGTGCCAGCAGTGGACTAGCGGGGGGCATCAATGAGCAGTTCTTC.

The rearrangement links TRBV9 to TRBJ2-1; TRBD1 is a possible D gene (5 bases). This CDR3 is 15 amino acids long. V was clipped by 4 bases and J by 2 bases, with 13 bases between them. The germline gives CDR1 SGDLS, CDR2 YYNGEE. As DNA, the CDR3 is TGTGCCAGCAGCCCAAGGGTCAGGGCCTACAATGAGCAGTTCTTC. Translating gives CASSPRVRAYNEQFF. Filled out from reference TRBV9 and TRBJ2-1, the complete variable domain reads DSGVTQTPKHLITATGQRVTLRCSPRSGDLSVYWYQQSLDQGLQFLIQYYNGEERAKGNILERFSAQQFPDLHSELNLSSLELGDSALYFCASSPRVRAYNEQFFGPGTRLTVL.

This clone was observed a single time. The chain is built from TRBV28 and TRBJ2-7, with D perhaps TRBD1 (6 bases). V lost 2 bases and J 2 bases, leaving 13 bases between the germline ends. In germline, CDR1 is MDHEN, CDR2 SYDVKM. The CDR3 spans 15 residues. CDR3 in amino acids: CASSLMGARTYEQYF. CDR3 nucleotides: TGTGCCAGCAGTTTAATGGGGGCCAGGACCTACGAGCAGTACTTC.

The rearrangement links TRBV18 to TRBJ1-4; D possibly corresponds to TRBD1 (5 bases). The CDR3 runs to 15 residues. Germline loops: CDR1 KGHSH, CDR2 LQKENI. Trimming removed 4 bases from V and 4 bases from J, with 13 bases in between. For the CDR3, the DNA is TGTGCCAGCTCACGCCCGGGACTGAGTAATGAAAAACTGTTTTTT. This encodes CASSRPGLSNEKLFF.